This T cell receptor beta chain came from a study of identical twins. TCRdb fed the 5' RACE reads into MiXCR, producing one record per CDR3 protein. The repertoire has about 450,000 distinct CDR3 sequences, around 20% of them found once; the top ten carry roughly an eighth. Many counts were recorded for this clonotype. Its cognate antigen is unknown. Germline-derived CDR1 and CDR2 are SGHTA and FQGNSA. CDR3 length: 12 amino acids. Trimming stripped 3 bases from V and 2 bases from J, with 2 bases between. The donors were all healthy and Caucasian. Whole-study results and caveats: Whereas memory repertoires showed no such difference, abundant cord blood beta clonotypes carried fewer insertions. The study reached conclusions through statistical analysis that was cross-sectional, not following the same donors. The degree of excess twin sharing was weaker in beta out-of-frame sequences.

The chain combines TRBV7-2 with TRBJ1-3; no definite D call. The receptor's source is a man aged 45-65 years in good health. The source material was naive T cells sorted from blood. CDR3 nucleotides: TGTGCCAGCAGCTTCCCTGGAAACACCATATATTTT. This gives the protein CASSFPGNTIYF. The entire variable domain, with the rest obtained from reference TRBV7-2 and TRBJ1-3, is as follows: GAGVSQSPSNKVTEKGKDVELRCDPISGHTALYWYRQSLGQGLEFLIYFQGNSAPDKSGLPSDRFSAERTGGSVSTLTIQRTQQEDSAVYLCASSFPGNTIYFGEGSWLTVV.